Listed below are T cell receptor beta chains from one sample, sequenced in a study of tumour-infiltrating T cells in Burkitt lymphoma. Some clones are missing from TCRdb's copy, which holds only in-frame ones; the method was immunoSEQ multiplex PCR. The repertoire holds roughly 1,300 clones, with roughly 14% as singletons. Material for sequencing was tumor tissue. Receptors originate from a human donor with Burkitt lymphoma. The CDR3 runs from the conserved cysteine through the conserved F or W. The D gene is left open where the match is weak. Rows give clone size only sometimes, using once, few, many, or a class for an expanded clone.

cdr3_length	j_call	v_call	d_call	clone_size	cdr3_aa	cdr3_nt
14	TRBJ2-7	TRBV19	TRBD1	-	CASRMTGLPYEQYF	TGTGCCAGTAGGATGACAGGGCTCCCTTACGAGCAGTACTTC
16	TRBJ2-1	TRBV7-9	TRBD2	-	CASSFGLAGGTNEQFF	TGTGCCAGCAGCTTTGGACTAGCGGGAGGGACGAATGAGCAGTTCTTC
16	TRBJ1-3	TRBV7-6	TRBD1	-	CASSRSGQRSGNTIYF	TGTGCCAGCAGCCGCTCGGGACAGCGCTCTGGAAACACCATATATTTT
14	TRBJ2-3	TRBV6-5	-	-	CASSYSNREDTQYF	TGTGCCAGCAGTTACTCGAATCGTGAGGATACGCAGTATTTT
14	TRBJ1-2	TRBV19	-	few	CASTLDSTGYGYTF	TGTGCCAGTACCCTGGACTCGACTGGCTATGGCTACACCTTC
15	TRBJ2-1	TRBV6-1	-	-	CASSDWHAAYNEQFF	TGTGCCAGCAGTGACTGGCACGCGGCTTACAATGAGCAGTTCTTC
14	TRBJ2-5	TRBV6-5	-	-	CASSLQGFQETQYF	TGTGCCAGCAGTTTACAGGGTTTCCAAGAGACCCAGTACTTC
12	TRBJ2-1	TRBV7-2	-	-	CASSLTSLEQFF	TGTGCCAGCAGCTTGACCTCTTTGGAGCAGTTCTTC
11	TRBJ1-1	TRBV29-1	TRBD1	-	CSVEGDSKAFF	TGCAGCGTTGAAGGGGACAGCAAAGCTTTCTTT
12	TRBJ1-1	TRBV5-1	-	-	CASSLRQTQAFF	TGCGCCAGCAGCTTAAGACAGACCCAAGCTTTCTTT
16	TRBJ2-3	TRBV4-1	TRBD2	-	CASSQRGAGSTDTQYF	TGCGCCAGCAGCCAGCGGGGGGCAGGTAGCACAGATACGCAGTATTTT
12	TRBJ2-2	TRBV29-1	-	few	CSVSDPTGELFF	TGCAGCGTTTCCGACCCGACCGGGGAGCTGTTTTTT
15	TRBJ2-3	TRBV7-9	TRBD1	few	CASSIRDRGQDTQYF	TGTGCCAGCAGCATCCGGGACAGGGGGCAAGATACGCAGTATTTT
13	TRBJ1-2	TRBV19	-	-	CASSFFMAYGYTF	TGTGCCAGTAGTTTCTTCATGGCCTATGGCTACACCTTC
13	TRBJ1-2	TRBV30	TRBD1	few	CAWSRTGGYGYTF	TGTGCCTGGAGTCGGACAGGGGGCTATGGCTACACCTTC
12	TRBJ2-7	TRBV29-1	-	few	CSVRQKPYEQYF	TGCAGCGTTCGGCAGAAACCCTACGAGCAGTACTTC
17	TRBJ2-5	TRBV7-9	TRBD2	-	CASSPQTSGGRQETQYF	TGTGCCAGCAGCCCACAGACTAGCGGGGGTAGACAAGAGACCCAGTACTTC
13	TRBJ2-1	TRBV5-5	-	-	CASSRDFYNEQFF	TGTGCCAGCAGCCGGGACTTCTACAATGAGCAGTTCTTC
14	TRBJ2-7	TRBV6-1	-	-	CASIYSDSSYEQYF	TGTGCCAGCATCTACTCGGACAGCTCCTACGAGCAGTACTTC
13	TRBJ1-1	TRBV13	-	-	CASRARGFTEAFF	TGTGCCAGCAGGGCTCGTGGTTTTACTGAAGCTTTCTTT
14	TRBJ1-1	TRBV7-2	TRBD1	-	CASRSDRGGTEAFF	TGTGCCAGCAGATCGGACAGGGGAGGGACTGAAGCTTTCTTT
18	TRBJ2-6	TRBV7-1	-	-	CASSFQVRGQSRANVLTF	TGTGCCAGCAGCTTCCAAGTACGAGGACAAAGTCGGGCCAACGTCCTGACTTTC
15	TRBJ1-1	TRBV6-4	TRBD1	-	CASSDSGQGLTEAFF	TGTGCCAGCAGTGACTCGGGACAGGGACTCACTGAAGCTTTCTTT